These 2 T cell receptor beta chains were sequenced from one sample in a study of cytomegalovirus exposure and HLA in healthy donors. Use of 60 Vbeta and 13 Jbeta primers characterized the PCR. Libraries were prepared by immunoSEQ multiplex PCR; TCRdb keeps only in-frame clonotypes and omits some of them. The sample contains about 130,000 clones, 77% of which appear only once. Specimen: PBMCs. The receptors derive from a male donor in good health and CMV-seropositive.

DNA for the CDR3: TGTGCCAGCAGTAAATCCCGGGGCTCCTACGAGCAGTACTTC. Its protein is CASSKSRGSYEQYF. The chain combines TRBV2 with TRBJ2-7, with D possibly matching TRBD2 (5 bases). The CDR3 extends over 14 amino acids. Germline assignment: CDR1 SNHLY and CDR2 FYNNEI. V dropped 5 bases and J dropped 0 bases, with 11 bases sitting between them.

This clone was seen a few times. V is TRBV10-3 and J is TRBJ1-3, with D hard to call. In germline, CDR1 is ENHRY, CDR2 SYGVKD. The CDR3 has 14 residues. With 5 bases removed from V and 0 bases from J, the gap between germline ends came to 8 bases. In DNA form, the CDR3 reads TGTGCCATCAGTCCTCGTAGCTCTGGAAACACCATATATTTT. Protein product: CAISPRSSGNTIYF.